The rows below give T cell receptor beta chains drawn from one sample of a study of identical twins. MiXCR was run by TCRdb on the 5' RACE reads, yielding one entry per CDR3 protein. This table has roughly 770,000 distinct CDR3 sequences, 15% to 20% appearing once. The sample also formed part of further work on T cells expressing NK-cell markers.

Material: PBMCs. The receptors here all came from a woman younger than 30 in good health. The CDR3 runs from the conserved cysteine through the conserved F or W. The order of the fields is J gene, D gene, V gene, CDR3 protein. The D gene is left open where the match is weak.

TRBJ2-1 | . | TRBV9 | CASSVDPGPTGNEQFF
TRBJ2-4 | . | TRBV20-1 | CSASPSSKGIQYF
TRBJ2-5 | . | TRBV29-1 | CSVAGGEKETQYF
TRBJ2-7 | . | TRBV18 | CASSPLGGSRNEQYF
TRBJ1-4 | TRBD1 | TRBV12-3/TRBV12-4 | CASSLSTGDDEKLFF
TRBJ2-7 | . | TRBV5-1 | CASSLGLGQQYF
TRBJ1-3 | . | TRBV30 | CAWSVIHPSGNTIYF
TRBJ2-1 | . | TRBV29-1 | CSGAGGGAYNEQFF
TRBJ1-5 | . | TRBV20-1 | CSARFRGRNQPQHF
TRBJ2-7 | . | TRBV29-1 | CSVSWNRRPYEQYF
TRBJ1-1 | TRBD1 | TRBV12-3/TRBV12-4 | CASSTGQYEAFF
TRBJ2-1 | TRBD2 | TRBV6-1 | CASSEKKRELSYNEQFF
TRBJ2-3 | . | TRBV20-1 | CSAQRGDTQYF
TRBJ2-1 | TRBD2 | TRBV27 | CASSSLGGGTYEQFF
TRBJ2-3 | TRBD2 | TRBV29-1 | CSVELATSTDTQYF